This TCR beta chain was sequenced for a study of shared clonotypes between healthy human individuals. This CDR3 spans 18 amino acids. The J segment lost 5 bases and the V segment lost 5 bases, leaving 10 bases of the junction unmatched. Germline V gives CDR1 SGHVS, CDR2 FNYEAQ. Whole-study results and caveats: Among the subsets, naive ones generally showed larger estimated richness than memory ones. Approximately 4.6% of naive CD4 clonotypes were common to a handful of donors. Among donors, sharing of clonotypes was expected to be affected by sequencing depth.

For sorted subsets, about 190 ng DNA per replicate equaled approximately 32,000 T cell genomes. The protocol was immunoSEQ multiplex PCR, while the TCRdb copy is restricted to in-frame clones and leaves out a portion. Found here are around 1.1 million clones, approximately 78% of them singletons; the top ten hold 0.61%. Turning to this clone: The target antigen is unknown.

The sample taken for sequencing was memory CD4+ T cells from PBMCs. The subset denotes: CD45RA-negative fraction. This receptor was obtained from a man aged 18 to 30 in good health. Some clones in this sample may be carry-over from other donors' samples. This sequence joins TRBV7-6 and TRBJ2-1, with 15 positions matching TRBD2. CDR3 in amino acids: CASSPGTSGRRYNNEQFF. The CDR3 coding sequence is TGTGCCAGCAGCCCAGGGACTAGCGGGAGGAGGTATAACAATGAGCAGTTCTTC.